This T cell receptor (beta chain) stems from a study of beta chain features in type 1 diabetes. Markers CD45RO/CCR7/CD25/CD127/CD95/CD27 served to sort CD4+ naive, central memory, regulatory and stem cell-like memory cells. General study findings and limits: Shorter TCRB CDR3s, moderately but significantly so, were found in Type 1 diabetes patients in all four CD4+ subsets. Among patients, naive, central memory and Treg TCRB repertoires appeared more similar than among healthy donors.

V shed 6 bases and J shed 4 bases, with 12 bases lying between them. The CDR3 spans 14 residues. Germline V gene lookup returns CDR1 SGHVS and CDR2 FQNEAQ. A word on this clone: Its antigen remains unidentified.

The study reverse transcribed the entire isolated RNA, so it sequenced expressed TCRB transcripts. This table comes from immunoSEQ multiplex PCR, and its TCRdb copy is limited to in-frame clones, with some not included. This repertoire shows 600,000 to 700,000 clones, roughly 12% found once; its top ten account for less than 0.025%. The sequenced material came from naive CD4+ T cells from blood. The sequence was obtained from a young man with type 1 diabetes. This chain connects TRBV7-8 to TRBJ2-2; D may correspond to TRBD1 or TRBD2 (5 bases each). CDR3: CASRGVARTGELFF. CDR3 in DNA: TGTGCCAGCAGGGGGGTGGCGCGCACCGGGGAGCTGTTTTTT.